The entry that follows covers one T cell receptor beta chain sequence. Antigen: not known. This sample is drawn from a study of blood T cells in healthy people across ages. Study results and caveats: Age advanced and TCR beta diversity per million T cells fell, roughly linearly.

The CDR3 sequence is 12 residues long. V lost 3 bases, J lost 6 bases, and 6 bases lay in between. Germline V gene lookup returns CDR1 LGHDT and CDR2 YNNKEL (reference sequence). The authors ran a second PCR of roughly 6 to 11 cycles using a sample-barcoded 5' primer and a J-beta primer mix. TCRdb recomputed calls from the 5' RACE reads with MiXCR, one row per CDR3 protein. The sample contains around 820,000 distinct CDR3 sequences, 25% of which appear only once. A further study also used this sample, focusing on T cells of mothers and their children. Per that study: During the second PCR, the M1S primer introduced sample barcodes along with 2-4 random nucleotides.

The sequenced sample consisted of blood. This receptor was identified in a boy aged 5 to 17 in good health. The chain uses TRBV3-1 and TRBJ1-5, with unresolved D. CDR3: CASSQGFQPQHF. DNA of the CDR3: TGTGCCAGCAGCCAGGGTTTTCAGCCCCAGCATTTT.